Following are 9 T cell receptor beta chains from one sample sequenced in a study of T cells in Graves' hyperthyroidism and ophthalmopathy. TCR beta CDR3 region amplification was performed from RNA transcripts. The HTBI set primed first-round TCR CDR3 RT-PCR. Using its own MiXCR run on the multiplex PCR reads, TCRdb lists one record per CDR3 protein. Of about 520,000 distinct CDR3 sequences in the sample, around 24% were seen once. The sequencing input was blood. The source is a woman under 40 with Graves' ophthalmopathy.

The sample holds many counts of this clonotype. The V gene is TRBV7-2, the J gene TRBJ2-7; a possible D gene is TRBD1 (6 bases). V lost 5 bases, J lost 3 bases, and 11 bases lay in between. Germline V CDR1 and CDR2: SGHTA, FQGNSA. The CDR3 length is 13 residues. The DNA of the CDR3 is TGTGCCAGCAGCCAGGGACATATCTACGAGCAGTACTTC. This codes for CASSQGHIYEQYF.

The CDR3 region is CASSPGPQGFYEQYF. As DNA, the CDR3 is TGTGCCAGCAGCCCGGGGCCACAGGGGTTCTACGAGCAGTACTTC. This chain joins TRBV11-3 and TRBJ2-7; 7 bases map to TRBD1. Trimming at V came to 5 bases and at J to 3 bases, leaving 10 bases not matched to a gene. The CDR3 sequence is 15 residues long. Germline CDR1 and CDR2: SGHNT and YENEEA. The full variable domain, with the rest looked up from reference TRBV11-3 and TRBJ2-7, is EAGVVQSPRYKIIEKKQPVAFWCNPISGHNTLYWYLQNLGQGPELLIRYENEEAVDDSQLPKDRFSAERLKGVDSTLKIQPAELGDSAVYLCASSPGPQGFYEQYFGPGTRLTVT.

This clonotype was detected many times. Given a much more abundant clone one base away, this may be a read error. V is TRBV6-5 and J is TRBJ2-7; 9 bases are shared with TRBD1. The CDR3 has 14 residues. CDR1 is MNHEY and CDR2 is SVGAGI in the germline V gene. The CDR3 sequence: CASGYPDRGYEQYF. In DNA form, the CDR3 reads TGTGCCAGCGGTTACCCCGACAGGGGGTACGAGCAGTACTTC.

This clonotype showed up many times. This rearrangement joins TRBV24-1 to TRBJ1-2, with 8 bases lining up with TRBD1. J gave up 3 bases and V 5 bases, and 7 bases lay outside the gene matches. The CDR3 covers 15 residues. Germline V CDR1 and CDR2: KGHDR, SFDVKD. CDR3: CATSGQGQGDYGYTF. CDR3 coding DNA: TGTGCCACCAGTGGTCAAGGACAGGGTGACTATGGCTACACCTTC.

The chain combines TRBV6-1 with TRBJ1-6; D gene ambiguous. Per the germline V gene, CDR1 is MNHNS and CDR2 is SASEGT. CDR3 length: 10 amino acids. Trimming removed 6 bases at V and 15 bases at J, with 9 bases between. The CDR3 region is CASSKPHLHF. The DNA of the CDR3 is TGTGCCAGCAGCAAACCCCACCTCCACTTT.

This clonotype was seen at least ten times. The chain is built from TRBV10-3 and TRBJ2-7, with D uncertain. Germline V gene sequence: CDR1 ENHRY, CDR2 SYGVKD. This CDR3 is built from 10 residues. Trimming removed 8 bases at V and 6 bases at J, with 8 bases between. The CDR3 DNA is TGTGCCATCGGGTCTCGCGAGCAGTACTTC. This sequence encodes CAIGSREQYF.

This clonotype was counted many times. The rearrangement joins TRBV6-2 or TRBV6-3 to TRBJ1-2; 8 nucleotides align to TRBD1. Germline CDR1 MNHEY, CDR2 SVGEGT. The CDR3 length is 14 residues. J lost 2 bases, V lost 5 bases, and 4 bases had no gene match. DNA of the CDR3: TGTGCCAGCAGTAGGGGACAGGCGAACTATGGCTACACCTTC. It codes for CASSRGQANYGYTF.

This clonotype showed up just a few times. This rearrangement joins TRBV7-2 to TRBJ1-3, with 7 bases lining up with TRBD1. Unmatched junction bases numbered 10, after V lost 8 bases and J lost 3 bases. The CDR3 runs to 15 residues. Looked up from germline, CDR1 is SGHTA and CDR2 is FQGNSA. CDR3 coding DNA: TGTGCCAGCGGACCAGGGGGAGCGGGTGGAAACACCATATATTTT. This encodes CASGPGGAGGNTIYF.

This rearrangement joins TRBV7-3 to TRBJ1-1; D may be TRBD1 (6 bases). CDR1 SGHTA and CDR2 FQGTGA come from the germline V gene. The CDR3 spans 15 residues. The V gene lost 1 base and the J gene lost 1 base, with 10 bases spanning the gap. CDR3 loop: CASSLNAGENTEAFF. DNA of the CDR3: TGTGCCAGCAGCTTAAATGCAGGGGAGAACACTGAAGCTTTCTTT.